This T cell receptor (beta chain) was sequenced for a study of blood T cell repertoires in COVID-19. As handled by the study authors: Amplifying reference gene primers gave estimates of nucleated cell counts. Using immunoSEQ multiplex PCR, the repertoire was profiled, and TCRdb retains in-frame clones only, with some absent. V and J calls and clone size come straight from that table; D and trimming were deduced from the DNA. Among around 120,000 clones listed, over 60% were seen once. Germline V lookup: CDR1 SGHNT, CDR2 YENEEA. The V segment lost 1 base and the J segment 4 bases; nucleotides outside the gene matches: 6. The CDR3 has 16 amino acids.

The gene calls are TRBV11-3 and TRBJ2-5; 10 bases align to TRBD2. What was sequenced was peripheral blood. The clonotype was recovered from an elderly woman with acute or convalescent COVID-19. CDR3 protein: CASSLGAGGPGETQYF. The CDR3 DNA sequence: TGTGCCAGCAGCTTAGGAGCGGGAGGGCCAGGAGAGACCCAGTACTTC.